The sequence of this TCR beta chain was determined in a study of cytomegalovirus exposure and HLA in healthy donors. The PCR ran on 60 Vbeta and 13 Jbeta primers. This table comes from immunoSEQ multiplex PCR, and its TCRdb copy is limited to in-frame clones, with some not included. Its table records around 80,000 clones. Remarks on this clone: As yet, its antigen is unknown.

Germline trimming cut 5 bases from V and 6 bases from J; bases unmatched to any gene: 17. Germline V gene lookup returns CDR1 SGHAT and CDR2 FQNNGV. The CDR3 runs 17 residues. Study conclusions and caveats: The study recorded fewer than 200 TCR beta chains that were cytomegalovirus-associated. Earlier findings revealed that most TCR beta V segments proved productive either about 87% or about 30% of the time. TCR beta sequences reportedly predicted most subjects' HLA-A and HLA-B alleles accurately. Beyond CMV serostatus, there was no information to go on about immune exposure.

The sample consisted of PBMCs. The chain uses TRBV11-2 and TRBJ1-1; 8 bases agree with TRBD1. The clonotype comes from a man in his forties or fifties in good health and CMV-seronegative. CDR3 in amino acids: CASSPRASGGRWAEAFF. The DNA for the CDR3 is TGTGCCAGCAGCCCGAGGGCGTCAGGGGGCAGATGGGCTGAAGCTTTCTTT.